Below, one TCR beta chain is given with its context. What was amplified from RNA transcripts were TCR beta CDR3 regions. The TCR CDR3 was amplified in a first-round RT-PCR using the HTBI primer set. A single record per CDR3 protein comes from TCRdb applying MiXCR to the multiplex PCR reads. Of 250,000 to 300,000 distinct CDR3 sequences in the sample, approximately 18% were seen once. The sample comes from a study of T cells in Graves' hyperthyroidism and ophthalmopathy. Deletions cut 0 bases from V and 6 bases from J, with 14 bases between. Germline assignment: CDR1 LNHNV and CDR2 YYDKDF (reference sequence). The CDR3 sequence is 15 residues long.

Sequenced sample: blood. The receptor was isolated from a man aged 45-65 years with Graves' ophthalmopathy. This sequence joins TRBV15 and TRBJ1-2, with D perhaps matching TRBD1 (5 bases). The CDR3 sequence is CATSRDFGDFNGYTF. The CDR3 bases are TGTGCCACCAGCAGAGACTTTGGGGACTTCAATGGCTACACCTTC.